A single sample is the source of the 25 T cell receptor beta chains below, sequenced in a study of CD8+CD57+ T cells in acquired aplastic anemia (dated 2018 in TCRdb). This sample was sequenced with an Illumina HiSeq 2000. TCR beta VDJ combination and CDR3 sequence profiling used genomic DNA as the template. Using fastp trimming at Q25 and MiXCR clonotype assembly, TCRdb reanalyzed the public sequencing data and kept in-frame beta chains. Rows with one shared CDR3 protein collapse into an entry with the most common genes and DNA. The sample records around 170,000 distinct CDR3 sequences, 63% of which are singletons. 35% to 50% of the sample goes to the ten largest clones. What was sequenced was sorted CD4+, CD8+, or CD8+CD57+ T cells (not recorded which) from PBMCs. The source of these receptors is a human donor in good health.

Ten or more counts support this clonotype. CDR3 sequence (DNA): TGCGCCAGCAGCCAAGAACCCAGCATCGTCGGCGAGCAGTACTTC. The encoded protein is CASSQEPSIVGEQYF. V is TRBV4-1 and J is TRBJ2-7; D uncertain. The germline V gene encodes CDR1 MGHRA and CDR2 YSYEKL. CDR3 length: 15 amino acids. Deletions cut 0 bases from V and 6 bases from J, with 15 bases between.

The V and J genes are TRBV7-9 and TRBJ1-3; D is uncertain. Germline V gives CDR1 SEHNR, CDR2 FQNEAQ (reference sequence). The V and J ends lost 5 bases and 0 bases respectively, with 17 bases between them. This CDR3 is built from 17 residues. CDR3 nucleotides: TGTGCCAGCAGCGGGGATGATAGGGCCGACTCTGGAAACACCATATATTTT. Translation gives CASSGDDRADSGNTIYF.

This clonotype came up many times. The chain uses TRBV14 and TRBJ2-2; 9 bases fit TRBD2. Per germline, CDR1 SGHDN and CDR2 FVKESK. With 3 bases clipped from V and 4 bases from J, the junction kept 9 bases outside the gene matches. The CDR3 spans 17 residues. CDR3 sequence reads: CASSHISGSHSTGELFF. CDR3 nucleotides: TGTGCCAGCAGCCATATTAGCGGGAGTCATAGCACCGGGGAGCTGTTTTTT.

The V and J genes are TRBV19 and TRBJ1-1, with D perhaps TRBD1 (6 bases). This CDR3 is built from 11 residues. V shed 6 bases and J shed 12 bases, with 14 bases lying between them. Germline V CDR1 and CDR2: LNHDA, SQIVND (reference sequence). The CDR3 sequence: CASSPGQRTFF. As DNA, the CDR3 is TGTGCCAGTAGCCCCGGACAGCGGACTTTCTTT.

The rearrangement links TRBV11-2 to TRBJ1-2, with 9 positions matching TRBD1. In germline, CDR1 is SGHAT, CDR2 FQNNGV. The CDR3 contains 15 residues. With 0 bases clipped from V and 5 bases from J, the junction kept 4 bases outside the gene matches. The CDR3 sequence: CASSLDAGTGYGYTF. The CDR3 coding sequence is TGTGCCAGCAGCTTAGACGCCGGGACAGGGTATGGCTACACCTTC. Filled out from reference TRBV11-2 and TRBJ1-2, the complete variable domain reads EAGVAQSPRYKIIEKRQSVAFWCNPISGHATLYWYQQILGQGPKLLIQFQNNGVVDDSQLPKDRFSAERLKGVDSTLKIQPAKLEDSAVYLCASSLDAGTGYGYTFGSGTRLTVV.

V gene TRBV25-1 combines with J gene TRBJ1-6, with TRBD1 identical over 10 bases. CDR3 length: 18 residues. Trimming cost V 5 bases and J 7 bases; bases outside gene matches: 14. Germline V gives CDR1 MGHDK, CDR2 SYGVNS. CDR3 region: CASSRFGVGTGVNSPLHF. The CDR3 region has the DNA TGTGCCAGCAGTCGATTTGGAGTAGGGACAGGGGTAAATTCACCCCTCCACTTT. The entire variable domain, with the rest obtained from reference TRBV25-1 and TRBJ1-6, is as follows: EADIYQTPRYLVIGTGKKITLECSQTMGHDKMYWYQQDPGMELHLIHYSYGVNSTEKGDLSSESTVSRIRTEHFPLTLESARPSHTSQYLCASSRFGVGTGVNSPLHFGNGTRLTVT.

This clonotype was detected only a few times. The rearrangement links TRBV20-1 to TRBJ2-5; maybe TRBD2 (6 bases). The CDR3 has 14 amino acids. The germline gives CDR1 DFQATT, CDR2 SNEGSKA (reference sequence). V was clipped by 3 bases and J by 2 bases, with 13 bases between them. CDR3 sequence (DNA): TGCAGTGCTAGCTCCGACGGGGGTCAAGAGACCCAGTACTTC. Translated, it gives CSASSDGGQETQYF.

This clonotype appeared a few times. The chain joins TRBV20-1 to TRBJ1-1; D gene uncertain. The CDR3 consists of 12 residues. V was trimmed by 3 bases and J by 2 bases, leaving 7 bases between them. The germline V gene has CDR1 DFQATT and CDR2 SNEGSKA (reference sequence). CDR3 coding DNA: TGCAGTGCTAGCTTCGGAAACACTGAAGCTTTCTTT. It codes for CSASFGNTEAFF.

The rearrangement uses TRBV2 and TRBJ2-3; 7 positions match TRBD1. Per germline, CDR1 SNHLY and CDR2 FYNNEI. The trim removed 10 bases at V and 5 bases at J, leaving 12 bases unmatched. The CDR3 runs to 14 residues. This CDR3 is CATRQGEGKDTQYF. The CDR3 DNA reads as TGTGCCACTCGACAGGGAGAGGGTAAAGATACGCAGTATTTT.

Many counts were recorded for this clonotype. V gene TRBV7-8 combines with J gene TRBJ2-2; D possibly uses TRBD1 or TRBD2 (6 bases each). This CDR3 comprises 16 residues. Trimming pared 2 bases from V and 8 bases from J, leaving 18 bases between. Germline V gene sequence: CDR1 SGHVS, CDR2 FQNEAQ. CDR3 loop: CASSLLGGTTLGELFF. The CDR3 DNA follows: TGTGCCAGCAGCTTACTAGGGGGGACGACTTTAGGGGAGCTGTTTTTT.

The chain links TRBV7-2 to TRBJ2-7; D might be TRBD1 (6 bases). This CDR3 contains 14 residues. Trimming removed 5 bases from V and 2 bases from J, with 13 bases in between. Germline CDR1 SGHTA, CDR2 FQGNSA. This chain's CDR3 is CASSINRATYEQYF. The CDR3 DNA reads as TGTGCCAGCAGCATCAACAGGGCTACCTACGAGCAGTACTTC.

This clonotype was found many times. V and J are TRBV7-3 and TRBJ1-2; D is ambiguous. V lost 5 bases and J 2 bases, leaving 9 bases between the germline ends. The CDR3 consists of 13 residues. Per the germline V gene, CDR1 is SGHTA and CDR2 is FQGTGA. Here the CDR3 reads CASSPDGNYGYTF. CDR3 DNA: TGTGCCAGCAGCCCGGACGGGAACTATGGCTACACCTTC.

The chain carries TRBV7-9 and TRBJ2-3; D may be TRBD1 or TRBD2 (5 bases each). CDR1 SEHNR and CDR2 FQNEAQ come from the germline V gene (reference sequence). The CDR3 spans 13 residues. V was pared by 5 bases and J by 2 bases, with 8 bases between. CDR3 in amino acids: CASSPGTTDTQYF. CDR3 bases: TGTGCCAGCAGCCCGGGGACCACAGATACGCAGTATTTT.

The chain links TRBV20-1 to TRBJ2-4; D gene ambiguous. Germline CDR1 DFQATT, CDR2 SNEGSKA (reference sequence). The germline V and J ends were trimmed by 4 bases and 0 bases, with 10 bases remaining between them. The CDR3 extends over 14 amino acids. The chain's CDR3 is CSAKAELAKNIQYF. The CDR3 nucleotides are TGCAGTGCTAAGGCAGAGCTAGCCAAAAACATTCAGTACTTC.

Details on this clonotype: The junction differs from germline at one of its ends, possibly a read error. V is TRBV7-9 and J is TRBJ1-1; 7 nucleotides line up with TRBD1. Germline V lookup: CDR1 SEHNR, CDR2 FQNEAQ (reference sequence). The CDR3 runs 12 residues. The CDR3 loop reads CASSLVGGEAFF. CDR3 DNA: TGCGCCAGCAGCTTGGTAGGGGGCGAAGCTTTCTTT.

The chain combines TRBV20-1 with TRBJ2-7; tentative D call: TRBD1 (5 bases). Germline V lookup: CDR1 DFQATT, CDR2 SNEGSKA (reference sequence). Between the trimmed V and J ends, which lost 0 bases and 6 bases, there was a span of 9 bases. CDR3 size: 12 residues. CDR3 loop: CSAREPGREQYF. As DNA, the CDR3 is TGCAGTGCTAGAGAACCAGGGCGCGAGCAGTACTTC.

In this sample, this clonotype turned up many times. The chain employs TRBV6-1 and TRBJ1-5, with D possibly being TRBD1 (5 bases). The V gene's germline CDR1 is MNHNS and CDR2 SASEGT. V lost 6 bases and J 3 bases, leaving 12 bases between the germline ends. This CDR3 spans 14 amino acids. CDR3 bases: TGTGCCAGCAGCCCAACAGGATTCAATCAGCCCCAGCATTTT. It specifies CASSPTGFNQPQHF.

The rearrangement uses TRBV7-9 and TRBJ1-1, with 7 bases lining up with TRBD1. This CDR3 is 15 amino acids long. Losses at the gene ends were 3 bases for V and 0 bases for J; bases not matched to a gene: 4. Germline CDR1 SEHNR, CDR2 FQNEAQ (reference sequence). This CDR3 is CASSFATGMNTEAFF. In nucleotides, the CDR3 is TGTGCCAGCAGCTTCGCGACAGGGATGAACACTGAAGCTTTCTTT.

This chain links TRBV20-1 with TRBJ1-2; possibly TRBD1 for D (5 bases). Trimming left V 2 bases short and J 3 bases short, with 16 bases between. Germline CDR1 reads DFQATT; CDR2 reads SNEGSKA (reference sequence). The CDR3 loop spans 15 amino acids. The CDR3 nucleotides are TGCAGTGCTAGACCCGCGGAGGGACCGGACTATGGCTACACCTTC. This translates into CSARPAEGPDYGYTF.

The chain employs TRBV9 and TRBJ2-2; D tentatively reads TRBD1 or TRBD2 (5 bases each). The CDR3 covers 15 residues. Looked up from germline, CDR1 is SGDLS and CDR2 is YYNGEE. V was trimmed by 0 bases and J by 0 bases, leaving 6 bases between them. The CDR3 DNA reads TGTGCCAGCAGCGTAGCGGGACCGAACACCGGGGAGCTGTTTTTT. It translates to CASSVAGPNTGELFF.

This chain uses TRBV20-1 with TRBJ1-1; D possibly corresponds to TRBD1 (6 bases). Germline values: CDR1 DFQATT, CDR2 SNEGSKA (reference sequence). The germline V and J ends were trimmed by 4 bases and 0 bases, with 21 bases remaining between them. CDR3 length equals 17 residues. The CDR3 here is CSAKPMTGSKLNTEAFF. The CDR3 DNA reads as TGCAGTGCTAAACCGATGACAGGAAGCAAATTGAACACTGAAGCTTTCTTT.

This clonotype was counted once. DNA of the CDR3: TGTGCCAGCAGCTCCACGACCTCTGGGGCCAACGTCCTGACTTTC. Protein: CASSSTTSGANVLTF. This rearrangement joins TRBV7-9 to TRBJ2-6; the D is unclear. Per germline, CDR1 SEHNR and CDR2 FQNEAQ (reference sequence). The V end was cut by 4 bases, the J end by 0 bases, with 7 bases between. The CDR3 is 15 amino acids.

The rearrangement joins TRBV7-8 to TRBJ2-7, with D perhaps matching TRBD1 (6 bases). The CDR3 covers 15 residues. Germline values: CDR1 SGHVS, CDR2 FQNEAQ. V was cut by 4 bases and J by 5 bases, with 18 bases left in between. The CDR3 DNA reads TGTGCCAGCAGCTCCGAACCAGGGGTTTACAACGAGCAGTACTTC. It translates to CASSSEPGVYNEQYF.

This clonotype was recorded at least ten times. This rearrangement joins TRBV29-1 to TRBJ2-2; a weak D match, TRBD2 (6 bases). This CDR3 comprises 14 residues. Per germline, CDR1 SQVTM and CDR2 ANQGSEA. The V end was cut by 4 bases, the J end by 0 bases, with 9 bases between. This chain's CDR3 is CSVARGTNTGELFF. CDR3 nucleotides: TGCAGCGTTGCTCGGGGGACGAACACCGGGGAGCTGTTTTTT.

The rearrangement joins TRBV15 to TRBJ1-2; D not resolved. The CDR3 extends over 15 amino acids. Germline V gene sequence: CDR1 LNHNV, CDR2 YYDKDF (reference sequence). V was pared by 1 base and J by 0 bases, with 9 bases between. CDR3 residues: CATSRADATNYGYTF. DNA of the CDR3: TGTGCCACCAGCAGAGCGGACGCCACTAACTATGGCTACACCTTC.